The T cell receptor (beta chain) described here comes from a study of untreated major depressive disorder. Findings and limits, study-wide: CD4+ T cells from depressed patients used TRBV05-01 (Vbeta 5.1) more often than controls.

Germline loops: CDR1 LNHDA, CDR2 SQIVND (reference sequence). The V end lost 6 bases, the J end lost 0 bases, and 21 bases lay between the germline ends. The CDR3 is 18 amino acids. Patients scored at least 18 on the Hamilton Depression Scale with DSM-IV major depression. Donors lacked major illness, comorbidities, regular medication, drug use, or heavy drinking. Measured with immunoSEQ multiplex PCR; TCRdb has only the in-frame clones, and not every one. This table holds 23,000 or so clones, around 90% found once. Comments on this clone: Its specificity is unknown.

The gene calls are TRBV19 and TRBJ1-5; a weak D match, TRBD1 (5 bases). This sequence was found in a woman aged 25 to 45 with major depressive disorder. The sequencing sample was made of CD4+ T cells from PBMCs. The CDR3, as DNA: TGTGCCAGTAGCCGTCCCCCAGGGCGGGGATATAGCAATCAGCCCCAGCATTTT. Translating it yields CASSRPPGRGYSNQPQHF.